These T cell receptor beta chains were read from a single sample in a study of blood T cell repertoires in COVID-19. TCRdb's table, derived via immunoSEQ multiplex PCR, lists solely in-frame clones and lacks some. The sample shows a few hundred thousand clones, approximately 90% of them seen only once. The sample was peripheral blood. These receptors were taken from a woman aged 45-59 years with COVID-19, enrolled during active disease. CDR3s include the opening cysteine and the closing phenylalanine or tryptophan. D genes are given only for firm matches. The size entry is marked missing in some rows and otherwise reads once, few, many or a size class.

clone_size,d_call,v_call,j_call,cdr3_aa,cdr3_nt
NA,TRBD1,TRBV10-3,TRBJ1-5,CAISETGQGGNQPQHF,TGTGCCATCAGTGAGACCGGACAGGGCGGCAATCAGCCCCAGCATTTT
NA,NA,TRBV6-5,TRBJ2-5,CASSYGRRGETQYF,TGTGCCAGCAGTTACGGCCGCCGGGGGGAGACCCAGTACTTC
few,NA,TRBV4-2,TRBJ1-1,CASSQDPGSGTEAFF,TGTGCCAGCAGCCAAGATCCGGGGTCGGGCACTGAAGCTTTCTTT
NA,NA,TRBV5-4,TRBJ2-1,CASSLPRIPINEQFF,TGTGCCAGCAGCTTGCCTAGAATACCCATCAATGAGCAGTTCTTC
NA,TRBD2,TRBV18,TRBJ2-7,CASSPPTTSGRYEQYF,TGTGCCAGCTCACCACCAACGACTAGCGGGAGGTACGAGCAGTACTTC
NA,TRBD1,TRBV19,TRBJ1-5,CASSMGQGGQPQHF,TGTGCCAGTAGTATGGGACAGGGCGGTCAGCCCCAGCATTTT
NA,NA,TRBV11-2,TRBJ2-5,CASSLDRETQYF,TGTGCCAGCAGCTTAGACAGGGAGACCCAGTACTTC
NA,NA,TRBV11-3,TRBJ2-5,CASSFALREETQYF,TGTGCCAGCAGCTTTGCATTGCGGGAAGAGACCCAGTACTTC
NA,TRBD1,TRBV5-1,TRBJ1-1,CASSTSGQVNTEAFF,TGCGCCAGCAGCACCTCGGGACAGGTGAACACTGAAGCTTTCTTT
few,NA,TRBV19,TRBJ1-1,CASSLRTEAFF,TGTGCCAGTAGCTTGCGCACTGAAGCTTTCTTT
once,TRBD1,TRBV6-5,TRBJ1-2,CASSYSFGTGGGYTF,TGTGCCAGCAGTTACTCATTTGGGACAGGGGGTGGCTACACCTTC
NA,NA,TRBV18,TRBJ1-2,CASSPSLGGEYGYTF,TGTGCCAGCTCACCTTCTCTGGGAGGGGAGTATGGCTACACCTTC
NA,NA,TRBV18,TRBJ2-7,CASSHGQGGGEQYF,TGTGCCAGCTCACACGGACAGGGCGGGGGCGAGCAGTACTTC
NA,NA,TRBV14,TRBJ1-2,CASSQSTGRSGYTF,TGTGCCAGCAGCCAATCCACGGGGAGGAGTGGCTACACCTTC
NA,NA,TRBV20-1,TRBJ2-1,CSAVEHEQFF,TGCAGTGCGGTAGAACATGAGCAGTTCTTC
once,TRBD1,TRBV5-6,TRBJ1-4,CASSPDRGMTTNEKLFF,TGTGCCAGCAGCCCTGACAGGGGTATGACAACTAATGAAAAACTGTTTTTT
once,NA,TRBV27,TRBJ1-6,CASSPSHRQAINSPLHF,TGTGCCAGCAGTCCCTCCCATCGACAGGCTATCAATTCACCCCTCCACTTT
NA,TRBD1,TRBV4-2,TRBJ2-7,CASSLRTGGSYEQYF,TGTGCCAGCAGCCTAAGGACAGGGGGTAGTTACGAGCAGTACTTC
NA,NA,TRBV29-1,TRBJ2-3,CSTPDWPDTQYF,TGCAGCACCCCGGACTGGCCTGATACGCAGTATTTT
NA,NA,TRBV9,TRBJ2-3,CASTPLAGGTDTQYF,TGTGCCAGCACCCCCCTGGCAGGGGGCACAGATACGCAGTATTTT
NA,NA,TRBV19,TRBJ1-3,CASRLNRDGNTIYF,TGTGCCAGTAGATTGAACAGGGACGGAAACACCATATATTTT
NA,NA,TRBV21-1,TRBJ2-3,CASSKVVGVGGDTQYF,TGTGCCAGCAGCAAAGTGGTGGGAGTTGGGGGGGATACGCAGTATTTT
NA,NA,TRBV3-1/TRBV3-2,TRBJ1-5,CASSHQDQPQHF,TGTGCCAGCAGCCACCAGGATCAGCCCCAGCATTTT
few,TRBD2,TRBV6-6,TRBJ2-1,CASSYSSGRTNFEQFF,TGTGCCAGCAGTTACTCAAGCGGGAGGACCAACTTTGAGCAGTTCTTC
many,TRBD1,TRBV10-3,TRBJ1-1,CAISDTTGGKAEAFF,TGTGCCATCAGCGACACGACAGGGGGAAAGGCTGAAGCTTTCTTT
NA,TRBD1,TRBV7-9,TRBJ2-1,CASRGTAGEQFF,TGTGCCAGCAGAGGGACAGCCGGTGAGCAGTTCTTC